This TCR beta chain was sequenced in a study of blood T cell repertoires in COVID-19. About the study: Material from acute and convalescent COVID-19 was sourced from the United States, Italy and Spain. T cells, B-cell-depleted T cells, or PBMCs provided the cDNA or gDNA that served as material.

Germline V gene lookup returns CDR1 SGDLS and CDR2 YYNGEE. Trimming at V came to 0 bases and at J to 5 bases, leaving 4 bases not matched to a gene. The CDR3 runs to 15 residues. As processed by the authors: Nucleated cell counts were estimated from reference gene primer amplification. Produced via immunoSEQ multiplex PCR; TCRdb's table is partial and in-frame only. Clone size and V and J calls were adopted from that table, with D and trimming inferred from the DNA. The sample contains 130,000 to 150,000 clones, roughly 81% of which appear only once. This TCR came from a human donor with acute or convalescent COVID-19. The donor label of this sample is uncertain. The chain employs TRBV9 and TRBJ2-2, with 7 bases aligning to TRBD2. Input material: peripheral blood. The CDR3 DNA is TGTGCCAGCAGCGTAGGGACTAGTATAACCGGGGAGCTGTTTTTT. Translated: CASSVGTSITGELFF.